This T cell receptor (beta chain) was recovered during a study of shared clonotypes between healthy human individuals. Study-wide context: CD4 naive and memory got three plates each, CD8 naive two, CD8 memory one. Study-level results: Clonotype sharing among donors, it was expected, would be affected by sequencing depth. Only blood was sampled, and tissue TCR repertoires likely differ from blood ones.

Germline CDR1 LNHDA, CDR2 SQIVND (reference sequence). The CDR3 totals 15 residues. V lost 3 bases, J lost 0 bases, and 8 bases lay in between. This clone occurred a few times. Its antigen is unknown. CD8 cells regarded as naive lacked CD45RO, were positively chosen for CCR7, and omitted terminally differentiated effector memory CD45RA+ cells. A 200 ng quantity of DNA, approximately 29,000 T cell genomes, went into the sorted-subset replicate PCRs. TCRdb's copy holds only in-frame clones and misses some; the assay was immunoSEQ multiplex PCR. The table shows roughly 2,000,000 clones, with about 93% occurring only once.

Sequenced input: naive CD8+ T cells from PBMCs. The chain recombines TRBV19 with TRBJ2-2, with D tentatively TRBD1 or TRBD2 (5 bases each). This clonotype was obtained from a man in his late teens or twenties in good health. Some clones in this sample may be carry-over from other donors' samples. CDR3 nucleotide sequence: TGTGCCAGTAGTATTGGGACGGCGAACACCGGGGAGCTGTTTTTT. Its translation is CASSIGTANTGELFF.